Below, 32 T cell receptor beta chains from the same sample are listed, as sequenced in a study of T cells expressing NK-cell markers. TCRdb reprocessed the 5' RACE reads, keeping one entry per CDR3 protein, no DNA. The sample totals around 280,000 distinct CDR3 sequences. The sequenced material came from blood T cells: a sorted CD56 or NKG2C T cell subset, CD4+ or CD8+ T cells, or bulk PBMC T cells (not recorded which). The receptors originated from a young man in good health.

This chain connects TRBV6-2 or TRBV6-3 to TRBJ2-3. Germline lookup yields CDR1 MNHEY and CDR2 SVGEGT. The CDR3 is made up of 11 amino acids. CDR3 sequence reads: CASQYTDTQYF.

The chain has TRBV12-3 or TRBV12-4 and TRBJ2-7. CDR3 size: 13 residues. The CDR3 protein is CASSLSSTYEQYF.

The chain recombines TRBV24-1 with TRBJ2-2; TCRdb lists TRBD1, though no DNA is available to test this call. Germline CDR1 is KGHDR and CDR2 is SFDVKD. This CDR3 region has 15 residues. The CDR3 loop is CATSDRQGRTGELFF.

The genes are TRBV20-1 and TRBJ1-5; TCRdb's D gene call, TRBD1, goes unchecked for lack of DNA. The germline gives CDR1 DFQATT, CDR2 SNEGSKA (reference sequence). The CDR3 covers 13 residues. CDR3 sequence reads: CSAAQDMAEPQHF.

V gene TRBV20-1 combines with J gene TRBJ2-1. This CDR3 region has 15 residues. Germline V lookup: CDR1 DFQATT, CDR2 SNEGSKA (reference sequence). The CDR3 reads CSARGVKSPYNEQFF.

This CDR3 reads CASSERDIQYF. The chain uses TRBV25-1 and TRBJ2-4. The CDR3 has 11 residues. Germline loops: CDR1 MGHDK, CDR2 SYGVNS.

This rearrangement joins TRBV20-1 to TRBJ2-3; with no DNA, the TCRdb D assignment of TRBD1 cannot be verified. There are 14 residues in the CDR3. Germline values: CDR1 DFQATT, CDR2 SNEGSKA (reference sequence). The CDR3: CSAPPSGNTDTQYF.

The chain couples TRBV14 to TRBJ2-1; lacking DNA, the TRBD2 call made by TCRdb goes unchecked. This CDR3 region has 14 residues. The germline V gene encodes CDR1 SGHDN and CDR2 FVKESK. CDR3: CASSQETRYNEQFF.

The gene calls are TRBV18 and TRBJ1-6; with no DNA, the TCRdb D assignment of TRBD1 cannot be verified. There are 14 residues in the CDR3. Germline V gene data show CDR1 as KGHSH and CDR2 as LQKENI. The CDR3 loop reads CASSPLPRDSPLHF.

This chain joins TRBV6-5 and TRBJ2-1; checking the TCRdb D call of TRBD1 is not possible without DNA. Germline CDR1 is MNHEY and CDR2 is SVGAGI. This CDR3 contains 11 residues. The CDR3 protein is CASSPVREQFF.

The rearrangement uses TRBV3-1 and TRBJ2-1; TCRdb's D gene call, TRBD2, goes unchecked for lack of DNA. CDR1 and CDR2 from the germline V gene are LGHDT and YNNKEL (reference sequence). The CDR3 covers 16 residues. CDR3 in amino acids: CASSPQVAGNHNEQFF.

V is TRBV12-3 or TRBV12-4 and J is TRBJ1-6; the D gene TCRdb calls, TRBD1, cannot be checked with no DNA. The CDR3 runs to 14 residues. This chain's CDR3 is CASRPIPDGSPLHF.

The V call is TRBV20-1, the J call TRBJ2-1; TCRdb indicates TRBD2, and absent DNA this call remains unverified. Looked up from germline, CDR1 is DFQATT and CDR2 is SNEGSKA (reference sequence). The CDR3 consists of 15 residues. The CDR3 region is CSASLPGLAYNEQFF.

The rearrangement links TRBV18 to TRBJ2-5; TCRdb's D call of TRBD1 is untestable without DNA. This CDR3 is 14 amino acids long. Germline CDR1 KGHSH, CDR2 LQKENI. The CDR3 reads CASSPQGRGETQYF.

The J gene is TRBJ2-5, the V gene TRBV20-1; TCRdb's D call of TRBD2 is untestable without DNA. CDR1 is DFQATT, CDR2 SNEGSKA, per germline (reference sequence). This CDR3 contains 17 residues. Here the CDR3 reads CSARVPGLAGPQETQYF.

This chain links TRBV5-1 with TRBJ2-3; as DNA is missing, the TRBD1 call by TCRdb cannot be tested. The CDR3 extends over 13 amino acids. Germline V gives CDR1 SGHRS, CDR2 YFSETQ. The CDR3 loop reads CASSYREADTQYF.

This chain's CDR3 is CSVWDRGIYTF. The chain uses TRBV29-1 and TRBJ1-2; TCRdb proposes TRBD1, but this gene call is untestable without DNA. Germline V gene data show CDR1 as SQVTM and CDR2 as ANQGSEA. The CDR3 sequence is 11 residues long.

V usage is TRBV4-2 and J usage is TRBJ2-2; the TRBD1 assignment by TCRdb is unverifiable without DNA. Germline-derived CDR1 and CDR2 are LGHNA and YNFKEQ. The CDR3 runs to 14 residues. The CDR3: CASSGQGDIGELFF.

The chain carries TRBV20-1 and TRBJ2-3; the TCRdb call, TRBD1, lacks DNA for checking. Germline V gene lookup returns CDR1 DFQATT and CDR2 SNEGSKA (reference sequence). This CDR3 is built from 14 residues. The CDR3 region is CSATRDTGTDTQYF.

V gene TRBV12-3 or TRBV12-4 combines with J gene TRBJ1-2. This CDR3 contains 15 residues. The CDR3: CASSSVAGAFYGYTF.

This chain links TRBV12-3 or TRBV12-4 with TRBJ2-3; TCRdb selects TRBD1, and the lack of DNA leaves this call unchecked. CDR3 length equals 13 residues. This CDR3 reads CANRDPKGGTQYF.

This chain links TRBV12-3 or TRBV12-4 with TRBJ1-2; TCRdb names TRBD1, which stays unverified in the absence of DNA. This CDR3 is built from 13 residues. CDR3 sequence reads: CASTRQGIYGYTF.

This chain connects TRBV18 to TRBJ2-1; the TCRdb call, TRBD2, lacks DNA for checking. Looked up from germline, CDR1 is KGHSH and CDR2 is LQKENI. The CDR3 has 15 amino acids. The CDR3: CASSPTGLNYNEQFF.

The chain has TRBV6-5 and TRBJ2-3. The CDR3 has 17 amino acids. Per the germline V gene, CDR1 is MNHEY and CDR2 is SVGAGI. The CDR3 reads CASSYSTSGASTDTQYF.

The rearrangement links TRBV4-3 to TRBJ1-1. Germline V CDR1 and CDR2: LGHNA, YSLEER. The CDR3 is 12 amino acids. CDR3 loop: CASSQEVGIAFF.

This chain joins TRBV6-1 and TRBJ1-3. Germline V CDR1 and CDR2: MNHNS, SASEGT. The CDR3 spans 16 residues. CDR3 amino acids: CASSAGLLGSGNTIYF.

CDR3 residues: CSVGDRSTETQYF. The chain employs TRBV29-1 and TRBJ2-5; absent DNA, TCRdb's TRBD1 call cannot be checked. Germline CDR1 and CDR2: SQVTM and ANQGSEA. This CDR3 is built from 13 residues.

CDR3: CASRTSGPGDTQYF. V is TRBV27 and J is TRBJ2-3; TCRdb outputs TRBD2, but without DNA this stays unchecked. Germline V gene data show CDR1 as MNHEY and CDR2 as SMNVEV (reference sequence). CDR3 size: 14 residues.

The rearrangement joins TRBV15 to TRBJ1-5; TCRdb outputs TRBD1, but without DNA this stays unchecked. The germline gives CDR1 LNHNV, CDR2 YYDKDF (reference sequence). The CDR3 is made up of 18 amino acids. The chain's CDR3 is CATSRDYGSGGGGQPQHF.

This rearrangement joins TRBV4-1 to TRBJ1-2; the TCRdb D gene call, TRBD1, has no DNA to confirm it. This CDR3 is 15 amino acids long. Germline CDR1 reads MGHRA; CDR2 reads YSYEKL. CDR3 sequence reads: CASSPRTGINYGYTF.

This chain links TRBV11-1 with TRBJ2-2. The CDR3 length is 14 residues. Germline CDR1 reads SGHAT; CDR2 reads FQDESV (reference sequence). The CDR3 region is CASSNRVNTGELFF.

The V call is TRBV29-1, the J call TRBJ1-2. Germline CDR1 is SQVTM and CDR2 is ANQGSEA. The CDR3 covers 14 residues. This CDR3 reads CSARSGRVNYGYTF.